A selection of T cell receptor beta chains follows, all from one sample in a study of blood T cell repertoires in COVID-19. Clones were sequenced by immunoSEQ multiplex PCR, and TCRdb holds only the in-frame ones, with some missing. The table has 250,000 to 300,000 clones, roughly 87% seen once. The sequenced sample consisted of peripheral blood. Receptor source: a woman in her forties or fifties who had recovered from COVID-19. Each CDR3 is given with its conserved first and last residue. The D gene is left open where the match is weak. Rows may omit the clone size; those that give it use once, few, many or a size class.

clone size: -
D gene: -
J gene: TRBJ1-5
V gene: TRBV27
CDR3 protein: CASSLSGRGYLADNQPQHF
CDR3 DNA: TGTGCCAGCAGTTTATCCGGCAGGGGCTATCTAGCGGACAATCAGCCCCAGCATTTT

clone size: -
D gene: TRBD1
J gene: TRBJ2-6
V gene: TRBV27
CDR3 protein: CASSGQVASGANVLTF
CDR3 DNA: TGTGCCAGCAGTGGACAGGTCGCCTCTGGGGCCAACGTCCTGACTTTC

clone size: -
D gene: -
J gene: TRBJ1-2
V gene: TRBV12-3/TRBV12-4
CDR3 protein: CASSPLDRGYTF
CDR3 DNA: TGTGCCAGCAGTCCACTAGACAGGGGCTACACCTTC

clone size: -
D gene: -
J gene: TRBJ1-1
V gene: TRBV6-1
CDR3 protein: CASSDAMNTEAFF
CDR3 DNA: TGTGCCAGCAGTGACGCGATGAACACTGAAGCTTTCTTT

clone size: -
D gene: -
J gene: TRBJ2-1
V gene: TRBV6-1
CDR3 protein: CASSDWEWGSRRVDEQFF
CDR3 DNA: TGTGCCAGCAGTGACTGGGAGTGGGGATCTCGGAGGGTCGATGAGCAGTTCTTC

clone size: -
D gene: -
J gene: TRBJ1-1
V gene: TRBV5-1
CDR3 protein: CASSSGNRAPGTEAFF
CDR3 DNA: TGCGCCAGCAGCTCAGGCAACAGGGCCCCAGGCACTGAAGCTTTCTTT

clone size: -
D gene: TRBD1
J gene: TRBJ1-3
V gene: TRBV27
CDR3 protein: CASSPGGSGNTIYF
CDR3 DNA: TGTGCCAGCAGTCCAGGGGGATCTGGAAACACCATATATTTT

clone size: -
D gene: TRBD1
J gene: TRBJ1-6
V gene: TRBV19
CDR3 protein: CASSFGQGRSSYNSPLHF
CDR3 DNA: TGTGCCAGTAGTTTCGGACAGGGACGGAGCTCCTATAATTCACCCCTCCACTTT

clone size: -
D gene: TRBD1
J gene: TRBJ1-1
V gene: TRBV5-1
CDR3 protein: CASSFQGATEAFF
CDR3 DNA: TGCGCCAGCAGCTTTCAGGGGGCCACTGAAGCTTTCTTT

clone size: -
D gene: -
J gene: TRBJ1-2
V gene: TRBV27
CDR3 protein: CASSLSAGLNNYGYTF
CDR3 DNA: TGTGCCAGCAGTTTATCAGCAGGGTTAAACAACTATGGCTACACCTTC

clone size: -
D gene: -
J gene: TRBJ2-1
V gene: TRBV9
CDR3 protein: CASSVGELRNEQFF
CDR3 DNA: TGTGCCAGCAGCGTAGGGGAGCTGCGGAATGAGCAGTTCTTC

clone size: -
D gene: TRBD1
J gene: TRBJ1-6
V gene: TRBV19
CDR3 protein: CASSTGQGNSPLHF
CDR3 DNA: TGTGCCAGTAGTACCGGACAGGGAAATTCACCCCTCCACTTT

clone size: once
D gene: -
J gene: TRBJ1-1
V gene: TRBV30
CDR3 protein: CAWSSRAMSTEAFF
CDR3 DNA: TGTGCCTGGAGTAGCAGGGCCATGAGCACTGAAGCTTTCTTT

clone size: -
D gene: TRBD1
J gene: TRBJ1-1
V gene: TRBV5-8
CDR3 protein: CASSWGPTGVTEAFF
CDR3 DNA: TGTGCCAGCAGCTGGGGCCCGACAGGGGTCACTGAAGCTTTCTTT

clone size: -
D gene: -
J gene: TRBJ2-1
V gene: TRBV19
CDR3 protein: CASSPSGEAYDEQFF
CDR3 DNA: TGTGCCAGTAGTCCCTCTGGGGAGGCATACGATGAGCAGTTCTTC

clone size: -
D gene: TRBD2
J gene: TRBJ2-1
V gene: TRBV9
CDR3 protein: CASSLGGTRGNEQFF
CDR3 DNA: TGTGCCAGCAGCTTGGGGGGGACCCGTGGTAATGAGCAGTTCTTC

clone size: -
D gene: -
J gene: TRBJ1-4
V gene: TRBV7-2
CDR3 protein: CASSLEGRGAYGKLFF
CDR3 DNA: TGTGCCAGCAGCTTAGAGGGGCGGGGGGCGTACGGAAAACTGTTTTTT

clone size: -
D gene: -
J gene: TRBJ2-7
V gene: TRBV6-5
CDR3 protein: CASSYSITAPYEQYF
CDR3 DNA: TGTGCCAGCAGTTACTCGATTACAGCTCCCTACGAGCAGTACTTC

clone size: -
D gene: -
J gene: TRBJ1-1
V gene: TRBV28
CDR3 protein: CAVGFEAFF
CDR3 DNA: TGTGCCGTCGGGTTTGAAGCTTTCTTT

clone size: -
D gene: TRBD1
J gene: TRBJ2-3
V gene: TRBV28
CDR3 protein: CASSILSVTGGEDTQYF
CDR3 DNA: TGTGCCAGCAGTATACTCTCGGTGACAGGGGGCGAGGATACGCAGTATTTT

clone size: once
D gene: TRBD2
J gene: TRBJ2-6
V gene: TRBV3-1/TRBV3-2
CDR3 protein: CASSRTASPLRGGPGANVLTF
CDR3 DNA: TGTGCCAGCAGCCGAACTGCGTCCCCATTGCGGGGGGGCCCTGGGGCCAACGTCCTGACTTTC

clone size: -
D gene: TRBD1
J gene: TRBJ2-2
V gene: TRBV5-1
CDR3 protein: CASSWDRAAGELFF
CDR3 DNA: TGCGCCAGCAGCTGGGACAGGGCGGCCGGGGAGCTGTTTTTT

clone size: -
D gene: -
J gene: TRBJ1-2
V gene: TRBV14
CDR3 protein: CASSPAGSLGTSGGYTF
CDR3 DNA: TGTGCCAGCAGCCCCGCCGGTTCACTTGGGACATCGGGTGGCTACACCTTC

clone size: -
D gene: TRBD1
J gene: TRBJ1-4
V gene: TRBV19
CDR3 protein: CASRLPGTGNEKLFF
CDR3 DNA: TGTGCCAGCCGACTTCCCGGGACAGGGAATGAAAAACTGTTTTTT

clone size: -
D gene: TRBD2
J gene: TRBJ2-1
V gene: TRBV25-1
CDR3 protein: CASRGTSGQGEQFF
CDR3 DNA: TGTGCCAGCAGGGGGACTAGCGGGCAGGGTGAGCAGTTCTTC

clone size: -
D gene: -
J gene: TRBJ2-1
V gene: TRBV7-2
CDR3 protein: CASSLWRAGLGDEQFF
CDR3 DNA: TGTGCCAGCAGCTTATGGAGAGCGGGCCTAGGGGATGAGCAGTTCTTC

clone size: -
D gene: -
J gene: TRBJ1-2
V gene: TRBV5-5
CDR3 protein: CASRSEPGTRNGGGYTF
CDR3 DNA: TGTGCCAGCAGATCGGAACCCGGGACCCGAAACGGAGGGGGCTACACCTTC

clone size: -
D gene: -
J gene: TRBJ2-5
V gene: TRBV7-9
CDR3 protein: CASSLAGGETQYF
CDR3 DNA: TGTGCCAGCAGCTTAGCCGGCGGAGAGACCCAGTACTTC

clone size: few
D gene: -
J gene: TRBJ2-3
V gene: TRBV28
CDR3 protein: CASSGGGTRTDTQYF
CDR3 DNA: TGTGCCAGCAGTGGAGGAGGAACCCGCACAGATACGCAGTATTTT

clone size: -
D gene: -
J gene: TRBJ1-3
V gene: TRBV10-3
CDR3 protein: CAISEYQGGGNTIYF
CDR3 DNA: TGTGCCATCAGTGAGTACCAGGGCGGAGGAAACACCATATATTTT

clone size: -
D gene: -
J gene: TRBJ1-2
V gene: TRBV12-3/TRBV12-4
CDR3 protein: CASSLTGPYGYTF
CDR3 DNA: TGTGCCAGCAGTCTCACAGGGCCCTATGGCTACACCTTC

clone size: -
D gene: -
J gene: TRBJ1-5
V gene: TRBV27
CDR3 protein: CASSLFPSGGGPQHF
CDR3 DNA: TGTGCCAGCAGTTTATTCCCGTCCGGGGGGGGGCCCCAGCATTTT

clone size: -
D gene: -
J gene: TRBJ1-5
V gene: TRBV28
CDR3 protein: CASRSVVGNQPQHF
CDR3 DNA: TGTGCCAGCAGGTCAGTGGTGGGCAATCAGCCCCAGCATTTT

clone size: -
D gene: -
J gene: TRBJ1-1
V gene: TRBV30
CDR3 protein: CAWSVLGGWSRTEAFF
CDR3 DNA: TGTGCCTGGAGTGTACTTGGAGGGTGGTCCAGGACTGAAGCTTTCTTT

clone size: -
D gene: -
J gene: TRBJ1-3
V gene: TRBV7-2
CDR3 protein: CASSFQGGGNTIYF
CDR3 DNA: TGTGCCAGCAGTTTCCAGGGTGGTGGAAACACCATATATTTT

clone size: -
D gene: -
J gene: TRBJ2-1
V gene: TRBV19
CDR3 protein: CASGGLDNEQFF
CDR3 DNA: TGTGCCAGCGGGGGGCTTGACAATGAGCAGTTCTTC

clone size: -
D gene: TRBD2
J gene: TRBJ2-4
V gene: TRBV18
CDR3 protein: CASSPGTSGRSKNIQYF
CDR3 DNA: TGTGCCAGCTCACCTGGGACTAGCGGGAGGTCCAAAAACATTCAGTACTTC

clone size: many
D gene: -
J gene: TRBJ2-1
V gene: TRBV6-2/TRBV6-3
CDR3 protein: CASSYWGLADEQFF
CDR3 DNA: TGTGCCAGCAGTTACTGGGGACTTGCGGATGAGCAGTTCTTC

clone size: few
D gene: -
J gene: TRBJ2-2
V gene: TRBV5-5
CDR3 protein: CASTRGLETGELFF
CDR3 DNA: TGTGCCAGCACACGGGGACTGGAGACCGGGGAGCTGTTTTTT

clone size: -
D gene: TRBD1
J gene: TRBJ1-5
V gene: TRBV6-9
CDR3 protein: CASSYPIQGQNSNQPQHF
CDR3 DNA: TGTGCCAGCAGTTATCCAATACAGGGACAGAATAGCAATCAGCCCCAGCATTTT

clone size: once
D gene: -
J gene: TRBJ2-1
V gene: TRBV29-1
CDR3 protein: CVGTAGEQFF
CDR3 DNA: TGCGTTGGGACTGCGGGTGAGCAGTTCTTC

clone size: -
D gene: TRBD1
J gene: TRBJ1-2
V gene: TRBV6-6
CDR3 protein: CATSPRQGYLNYGYTF
CDR3 DNA: TGTGCCACGTCGCCCCGACAGGGATACTTAAACTATGGCTACACCTTC

clone size: few
D gene: -
J gene: TRBJ1-6
V gene: TRBV19
CDR3 protein: CASSMGRAFGSPLHF
CDR3 DNA: TGTGCCAGTAGTATGGGCAGGGCCTTCGGTTCACCCCTCCACTTT

clone size: once
D gene: TRBD2
J gene: TRBJ2-7
V gene: TRBV30
CDR3 protein: CAWTGLAGGLSYEQYF
CDR3 DNA: TGTGCCTGGACCGGACTAGCGGGAGGCCTCTCCTACGAGCAGTACTTC

clone size: once
D gene: TRBD1
J gene: TRBJ1-5
V gene: TRBV7-6
CDR3 protein: CASSLTGTGNQPQHF
CDR3 DNA: TGTGCCAGCAGCTTGACCGGGACAGGAAATCAGCCCCAGCATTTT

clone size: -
D gene: TRBD1
J gene: TRBJ1-6
V gene: TRBV7-6
CDR3 protein: CASSPRQGHSPLHF
CDR3 DNA: TGTGCCAGCAGCCCCCGACAGGGGCATTCACCCCTCCACTTT

clone size: -
D gene: TRBD1
J gene: TRBJ1-6
V gene: TRBV7-2
CDR3 protein: CASSALDRDRPLHF
CDR3 DNA: TGTGCCAGCAGCGCACTGGACAGGGATCGACCCCTCCACTTT

clone size: -
D gene: -
J gene: TRBJ2-7
V gene: TRBV18
CDR3 protein: CASSPPGGASYEQYF
CDR3 DNA: TGTGCCAGCTCACCACCGGGGGGGGCCAGCTACGAGCAGTACTTC

clone size: -
D gene: -
J gene: TRBJ1-5
V gene: TRBV11-2
CDR3 protein: CASSLGQSNQPQHF
CDR3 DNA: TGTGCCAGCAGCTTAGGACAGAGTAATCAGCCCCAGCATTTT

clone size: -
D gene: TRBD2
J gene: TRBJ2-3
V gene: TRBV6-4
CDR3 protein: CASSGTSGGADTQYF
CDR3 DNA: TGTGCCAGCAGCGGGACTAGCGGGGGGGCAGATACGCAGTATTTT

clone size: once
D gene: TRBD1
J gene: TRBJ1-1
V gene: TRBV18
CDR3 protein: CASSRWTGENTEAFF
CDR3 DNA: TGTGCCAGCTCACGTTGGACAGGGGAGAACACTGAAGCTTTCTTT

clone size: -
D gene: -
J gene: TRBJ1-3
V gene: TRBV4-2
CDR3 protein: CASSQDTQSGNTIYF
CDR3 DNA: TGTGCCAGCAGCCAAGATACCCAGTCTGGAAACACCATATATTTT

clone size: -
D gene: -
J gene: TRBJ1-2
V gene: TRBV27
CDR3 protein: CASSFTIAGGAGYTF
CDR3 DNA: TGTGCCAGCAGTTTTACCATAGCGGGTGGGGCTGGCTACACCTTC